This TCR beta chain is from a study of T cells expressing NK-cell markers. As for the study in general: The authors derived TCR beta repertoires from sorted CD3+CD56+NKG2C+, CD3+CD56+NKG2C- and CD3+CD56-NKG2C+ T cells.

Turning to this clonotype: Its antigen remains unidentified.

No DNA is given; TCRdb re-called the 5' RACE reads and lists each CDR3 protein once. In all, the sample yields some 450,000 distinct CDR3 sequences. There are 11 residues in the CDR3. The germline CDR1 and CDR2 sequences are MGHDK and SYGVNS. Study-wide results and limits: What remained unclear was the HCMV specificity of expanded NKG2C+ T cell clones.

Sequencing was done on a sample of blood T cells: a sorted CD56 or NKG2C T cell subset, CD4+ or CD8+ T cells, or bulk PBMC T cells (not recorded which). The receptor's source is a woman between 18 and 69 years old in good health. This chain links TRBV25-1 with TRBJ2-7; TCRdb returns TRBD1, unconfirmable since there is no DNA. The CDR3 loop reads CASSESGEQYF.